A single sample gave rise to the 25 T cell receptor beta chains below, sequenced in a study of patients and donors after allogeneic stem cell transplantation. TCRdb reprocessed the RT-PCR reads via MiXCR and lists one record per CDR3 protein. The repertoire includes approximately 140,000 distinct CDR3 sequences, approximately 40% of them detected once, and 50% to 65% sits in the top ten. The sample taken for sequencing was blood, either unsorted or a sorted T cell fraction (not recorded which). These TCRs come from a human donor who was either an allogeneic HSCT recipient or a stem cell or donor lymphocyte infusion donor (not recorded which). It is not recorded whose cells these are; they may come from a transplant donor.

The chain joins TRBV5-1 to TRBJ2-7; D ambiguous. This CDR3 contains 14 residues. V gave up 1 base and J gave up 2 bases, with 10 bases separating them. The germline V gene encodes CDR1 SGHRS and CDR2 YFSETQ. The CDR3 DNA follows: TGCGCCAGCAGCTTGCTCGACGGGCCCTACGAGCAGTACTTC. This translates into CASSLLDGPYEQYF.

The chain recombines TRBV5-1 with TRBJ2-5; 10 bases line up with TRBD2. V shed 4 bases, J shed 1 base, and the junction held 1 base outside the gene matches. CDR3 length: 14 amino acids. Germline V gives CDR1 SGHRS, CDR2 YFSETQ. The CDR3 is CASSGTSVQETQYF. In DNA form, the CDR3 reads TGCGCCAGCAGCGGGACTAGCGTCCAAGAGACCCAGTACTTC.

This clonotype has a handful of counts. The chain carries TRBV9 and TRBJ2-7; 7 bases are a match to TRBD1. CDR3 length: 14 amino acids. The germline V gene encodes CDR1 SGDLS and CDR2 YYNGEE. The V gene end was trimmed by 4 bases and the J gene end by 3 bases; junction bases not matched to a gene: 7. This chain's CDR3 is CASSPGQTFYEQYF. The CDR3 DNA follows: TGTGCCAGCAGCCCGGGACAGACCTTCTACGAGCAGTACTTC.

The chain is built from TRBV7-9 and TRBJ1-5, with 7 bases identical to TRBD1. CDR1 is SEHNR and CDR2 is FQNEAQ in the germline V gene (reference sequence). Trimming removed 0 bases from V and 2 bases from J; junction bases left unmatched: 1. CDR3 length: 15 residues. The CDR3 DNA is TGTGCCAGCAGCTTAGCCGGGACAGGCAATCAGCCCCAGCATTTT. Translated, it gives CASSLAGTGNQPQHF.

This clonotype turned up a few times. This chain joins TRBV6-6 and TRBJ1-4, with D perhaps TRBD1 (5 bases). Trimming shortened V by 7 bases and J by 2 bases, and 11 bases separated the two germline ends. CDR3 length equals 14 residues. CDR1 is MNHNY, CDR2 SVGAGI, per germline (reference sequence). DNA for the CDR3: TGTGCCAGCATCCGGGGGTACACTAATGAAAAACTGTTTTTT. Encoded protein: CASIRGYTNEKLFF.

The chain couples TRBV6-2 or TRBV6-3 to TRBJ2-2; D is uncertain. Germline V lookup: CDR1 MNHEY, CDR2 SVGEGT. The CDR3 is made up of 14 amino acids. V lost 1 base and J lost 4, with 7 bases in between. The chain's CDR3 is CASSYLTSTGELFF. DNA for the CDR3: TGTGCCAGCAGTTACTTGACCAGCACCGGGGAGCTGTTTTTT.

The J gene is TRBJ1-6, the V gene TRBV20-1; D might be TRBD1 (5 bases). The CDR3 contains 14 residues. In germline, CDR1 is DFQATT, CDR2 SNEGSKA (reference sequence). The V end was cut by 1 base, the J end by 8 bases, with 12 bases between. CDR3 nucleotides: TGCAGTGCTAGAGGGGGGACCCTGGATTCACCCCTCCACTTT. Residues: CSARGGTLDSPLHF.

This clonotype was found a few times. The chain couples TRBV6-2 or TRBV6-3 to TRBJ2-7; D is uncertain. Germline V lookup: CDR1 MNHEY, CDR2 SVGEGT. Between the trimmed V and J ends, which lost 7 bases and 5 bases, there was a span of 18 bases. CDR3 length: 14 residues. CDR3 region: CASNGLFRWDEQYF. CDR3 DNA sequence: TGTGCCAGCAACGGGCTCTTTCGATGGGACGAGCAGTACTTC.

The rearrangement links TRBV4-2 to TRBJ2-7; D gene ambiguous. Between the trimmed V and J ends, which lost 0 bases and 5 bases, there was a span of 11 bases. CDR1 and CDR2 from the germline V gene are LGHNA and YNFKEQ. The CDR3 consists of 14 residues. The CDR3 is CASSQDIPNDEQYF. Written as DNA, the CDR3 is TGTGCCAGCAGCCAAGATATCCCCAACGACGAGCAGTACTTC.

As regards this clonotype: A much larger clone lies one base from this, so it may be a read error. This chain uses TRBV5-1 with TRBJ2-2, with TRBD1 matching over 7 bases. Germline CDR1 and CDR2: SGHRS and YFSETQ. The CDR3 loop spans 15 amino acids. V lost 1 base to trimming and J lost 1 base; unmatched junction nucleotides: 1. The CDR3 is CASSLRQGNTGELFF. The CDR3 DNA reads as TGCGCCAGCAGCTTGAGACAGGGGAACACCGGGGAGCTGTTTTTT.

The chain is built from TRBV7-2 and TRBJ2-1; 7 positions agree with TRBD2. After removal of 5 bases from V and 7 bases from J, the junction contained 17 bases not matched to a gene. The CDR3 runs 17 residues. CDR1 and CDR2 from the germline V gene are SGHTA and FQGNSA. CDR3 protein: CASSPWEGMTAGNEQFF. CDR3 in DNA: TGTGCCAGCAGCCCCTGGGAGGGGATGACGGCGGGGAATGAGCAGTTCTTC.

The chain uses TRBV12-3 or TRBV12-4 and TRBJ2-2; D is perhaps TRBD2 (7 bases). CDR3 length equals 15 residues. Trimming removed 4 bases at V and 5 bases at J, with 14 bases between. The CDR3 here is CASSSPGEGTGELFF. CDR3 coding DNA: TGTGCCAGCAGTTCCCCAGGGGAGGGGACCGGGGAGCTGTTTTTT.

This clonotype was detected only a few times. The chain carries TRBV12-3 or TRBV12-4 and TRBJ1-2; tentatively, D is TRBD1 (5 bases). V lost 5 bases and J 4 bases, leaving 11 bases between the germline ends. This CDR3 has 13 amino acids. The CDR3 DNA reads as TGTGCCAGCAGTCGGGACGGACCCTATGGCTACACCTTC. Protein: CASSRDGPYGYTF.

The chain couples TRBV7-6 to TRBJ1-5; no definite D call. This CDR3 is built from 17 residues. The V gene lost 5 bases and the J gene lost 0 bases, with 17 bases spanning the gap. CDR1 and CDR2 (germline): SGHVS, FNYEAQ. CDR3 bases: TGTGCCAGCAGCCCTTGGGCAGGTGAGGGTAGCAATCAGCCCCAGCATTTT. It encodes CASSPWAGEGSNQPQHF.

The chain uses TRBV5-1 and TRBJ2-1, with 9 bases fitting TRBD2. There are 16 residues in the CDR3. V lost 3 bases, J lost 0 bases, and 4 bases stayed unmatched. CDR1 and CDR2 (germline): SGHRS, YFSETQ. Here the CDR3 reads CASSSTSGSSYNEQFF. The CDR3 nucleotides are TGCGCCAGCAGCTCGACTAGCGGTAGCTCCTACAATGAGCAGTTCTTC. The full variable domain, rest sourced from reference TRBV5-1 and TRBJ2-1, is KAGVTQTPRYLIKTRGQQVTLSCSPISGHRSVSWYQQTPGQGLQFLFEYFSETQRNKGNFPGRFSGRQFSNSRSEMNVSTLELGDSALYLCASSSTSGSSYNEQFFGPGTRLTVL.

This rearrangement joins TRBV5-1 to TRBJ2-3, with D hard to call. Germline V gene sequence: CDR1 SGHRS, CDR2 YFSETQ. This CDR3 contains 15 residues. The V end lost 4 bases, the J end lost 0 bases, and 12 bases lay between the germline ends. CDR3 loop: CASSPSQSSTDTQYF. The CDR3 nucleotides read TGCGCCAGCAGCCCCTCGCAGAGTAGCACAGATACGCAGTATTTT.

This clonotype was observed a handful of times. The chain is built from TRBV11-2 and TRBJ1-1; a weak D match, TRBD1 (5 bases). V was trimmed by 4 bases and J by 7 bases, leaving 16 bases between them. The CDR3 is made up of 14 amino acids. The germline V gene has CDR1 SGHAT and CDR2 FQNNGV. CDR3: CASSSIRGEGEAFF. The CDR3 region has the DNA TGTGCCAGCAGCTCGATCAGAGGGGAAGGTGAAGCTTTCTTT.

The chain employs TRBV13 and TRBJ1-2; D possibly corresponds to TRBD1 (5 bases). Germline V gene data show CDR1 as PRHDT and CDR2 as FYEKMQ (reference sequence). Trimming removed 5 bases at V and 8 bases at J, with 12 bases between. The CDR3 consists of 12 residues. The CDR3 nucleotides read TGTGCCAGCAGCCCGTCGACAGACGGCTACACCTTC. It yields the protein CASSPSTDGYTF.

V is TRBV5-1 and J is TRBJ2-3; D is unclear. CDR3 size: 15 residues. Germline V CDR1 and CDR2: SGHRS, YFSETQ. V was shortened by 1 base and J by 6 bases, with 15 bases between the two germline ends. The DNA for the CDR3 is TGCGCCAGCAGCTTGAGCGAGATCCGCGAGGATACGCAGTATTTT. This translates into CASSLSEIREDTQYF.

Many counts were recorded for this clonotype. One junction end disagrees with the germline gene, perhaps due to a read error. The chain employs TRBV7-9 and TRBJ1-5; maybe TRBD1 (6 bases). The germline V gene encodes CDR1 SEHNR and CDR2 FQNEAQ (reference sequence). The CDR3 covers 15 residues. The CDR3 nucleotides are TGTGCCAGCAGTTTAGAGGGGGGGAGCAATCAGCCCCAGCATTTT. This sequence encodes CASSLEGGSNQPQHF.

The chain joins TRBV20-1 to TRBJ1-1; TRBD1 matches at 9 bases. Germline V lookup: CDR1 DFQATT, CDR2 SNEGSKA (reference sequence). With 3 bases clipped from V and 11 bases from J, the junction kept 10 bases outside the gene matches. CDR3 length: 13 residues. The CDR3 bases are TGCAGTGCTAGCCTCATACAGGGGGCCGACGCTTTCTTT. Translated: CSASLIQGADAFF.

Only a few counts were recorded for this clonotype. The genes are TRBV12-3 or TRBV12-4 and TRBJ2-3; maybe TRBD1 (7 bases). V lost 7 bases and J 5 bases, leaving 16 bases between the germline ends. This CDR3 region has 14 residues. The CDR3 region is CASTRTGGRDTQYF. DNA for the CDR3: TGTGCCAGCACCCGGACAGGAGGGAGAGATACGCAGTATTTT.

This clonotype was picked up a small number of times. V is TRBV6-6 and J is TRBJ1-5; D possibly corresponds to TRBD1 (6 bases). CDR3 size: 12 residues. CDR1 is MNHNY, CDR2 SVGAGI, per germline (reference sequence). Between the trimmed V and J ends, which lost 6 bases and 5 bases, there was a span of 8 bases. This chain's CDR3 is CASSEGDQPQHF. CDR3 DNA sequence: TGTGCCAGCAGCGAGGGGGATCAGCCCCAGCATTTT.

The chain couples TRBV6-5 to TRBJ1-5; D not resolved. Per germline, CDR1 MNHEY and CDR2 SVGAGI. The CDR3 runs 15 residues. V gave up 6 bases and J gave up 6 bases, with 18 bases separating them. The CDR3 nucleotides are TGTGCCAGCAGCCTCGGTCGGAGCCCGGGTCAGCCCCAGCATTTT. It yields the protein CASSLGRSPGQPQHF.

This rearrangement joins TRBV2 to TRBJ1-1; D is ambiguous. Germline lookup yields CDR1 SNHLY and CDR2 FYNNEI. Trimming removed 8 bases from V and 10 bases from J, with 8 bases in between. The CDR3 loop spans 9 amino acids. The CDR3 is CASEVLAFF. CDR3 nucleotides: TGTGCCAGCGAAGTTCTAGCTTTCTTT.